This T cell receptor beta chain came from a study of T cell responses to AZD1222 COVID-19 vaccine. Study findings and constraints: All repertoire sampling was performed exclusively after the peak T cell response. Recipients of AZD1222 seropositive at baseline numbered only six or seven. Reports say nearly half of spike-specific TCRs go after unmutated variant regions. In a largely white British group with more females than males, clonal diversity was possibly underestimated.

Per the germline V gene, CDR1 is MNHEY and CDR2 is SVGAGI. This CDR3 has 12 amino acids. The V end lost 6 bases, the J end lost 2 bases, and 8 bases lay between the germline ends. Only one count was recorded for this clone. Antigen: not known. Some clones are missing from TCRdb's copy, which holds only in-frame ones; the method was immunoSEQ multiplex PCR. This table holds tens of thousands of clones, 70% to 90% found once. V gene TRBV6-5 combines with J gene TRBJ2-7; unclear D gene. This TCR came from an adult in good health. The input for sequencing was peripheral blood, taken on day 0 of AZD1222 vaccination. CDR3 in amino acids: CASRSRTYEQYF. CDR3 nucleotides: TGTGCCAGCAGATCTCGGACCTACGAGCAGTACTTC.